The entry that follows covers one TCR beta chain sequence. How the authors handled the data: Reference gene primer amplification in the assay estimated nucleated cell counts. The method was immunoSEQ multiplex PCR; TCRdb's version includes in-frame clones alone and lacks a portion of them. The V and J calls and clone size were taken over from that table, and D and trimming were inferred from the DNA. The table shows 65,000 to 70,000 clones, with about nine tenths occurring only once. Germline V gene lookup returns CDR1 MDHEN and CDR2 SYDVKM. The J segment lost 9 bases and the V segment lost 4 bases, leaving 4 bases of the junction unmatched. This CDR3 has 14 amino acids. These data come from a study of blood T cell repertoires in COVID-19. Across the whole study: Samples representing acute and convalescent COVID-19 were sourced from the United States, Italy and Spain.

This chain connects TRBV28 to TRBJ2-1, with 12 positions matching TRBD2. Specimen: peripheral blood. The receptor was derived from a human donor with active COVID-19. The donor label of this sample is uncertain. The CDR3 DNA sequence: TGTGCCAGCAGTTCTAGCGGGAGGGAGGGTGAGCAGTTCTTC. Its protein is CASSSSGREGEQFF.